This T cell receptor (beta chain) was identified during a study of early T cells in non-severe SARS-CoV-2 infection. For the study at large: Chains were unpaired, as sequencing was done on bulk RNA from unsorted whole blood. Study-wide findings and caveats: The matching step, a VDJdb search, favored anti-spike CD8 responses and missed private and CD4 specificities.

Unique molecular identifiers were attached to individual cDNA molecules. MiXCR, run by TCRdb on the 5' RACE reads, gives a single entry per CDR3 protein. The repertoire holds 30,000 to 45,000 distinct CDR3 sequences, with 9% to 10% as singletons. This clonotype was seen a single time. What it recognizes is unknown. This CDR3 has 13 residues. V gave up 0 bases and J gave up 6 bases, with 10 bases separating them. Germline assignment: CDR1 SGHRS and CDR2 YFSETQ. The chain has TRBV5-1 and TRBJ2-7; D call uncertain. The receptor's source is an adult who was a healthcare worker with PCR-confirmed SARS-CoV-2 infection or an uninfected control (not recorded which). The sequencing input was whole blood. The CDR3 DNA reads as TGCGCCAGCAGCTTGGAGGGCGGAGTCGAGCAGTACTTC. Translated, it gives CASSLEGGVEQYF.